This T cell receptor beta chain was documented in a study of identical twins. The V gene's germline CDR1 is SGHRS and CDR2 YFSETQ. This CDR3 is 16 amino acids long. Trimming cost V 2 bases and J 5 bases; bases outside gene matches: 8. Via MiXCR, TCRdb re-called the 5' RACE reads, giving one row per CDR3 protein. The sample holds about 550,000 distinct CDR3 sequences, more than 20% seen once. The table lists this clonotype with a few counts. These data were also reused for a study on yellow fever vaccine responses in identical twins.

The chain is built from TRBV5-1 and TRBJ2-1, with 9 bases aligning to TRBD2. The sequence was collected from a woman aged 18-30 years in good health. Source material: CD4+ T cells sorted from blood. The CDR3, as DNA: TGCGCCAGCAGCTTTCCTAGCGGGATAAACCACAATGAGCAGTTCTTC. Translating gives CASSFPSGINHNEQFF.